The rows below give T cell receptor beta chains drawn from one sample of a study of T cell responses to AZD1222 COVID-19 vaccine. Sequenced by immunoSEQ multiplex PCR; TCRdb stores in-frame clones only, minus some. The sample carries about 140,000 clones, roughly 92% recorded once. The material was peripheral blood, obtained on day 0 of AZD1222 vaccination. These receptor sequences come from an adult in good health. Each CDR3 is given with its conserved first and last residue. Each record gives: J gene, V gene, D gene, clone size, CDR3 DNA, CDR3 protein. A D gene is named only where the DNA matches it firmly. Where a row states a size, it is once, few, many or the class of an expanded clone; other rows omit it.

J: TRBJ1-2
V: TRBV28
D: -
size: -
DNA: TGTGCCAGCAGTTCGGGGGCGGGGTATGGCTACACCTTC
CDR3: CASSSGAGYGYTF

J: TRBJ2-1
V: TRBV19
D: -
size: -
DNA: TGTGCCAGTAGGGCTGAGCGGAGCTCCTACAATGAGCAGTTCTTC
CDR3: CASRAERSSYNEQFF

J: TRBJ2-3
V: TRBV11-3
D: TRBD2
size: -
DNA: TGTGCCAGCAGCTTAGGGACTAGCGAGTTGCGCGTGGATACGCAGTATTTT
CDR3: CASSLGTSELRVDTQYF

J: TRBJ2-1
V: TRBV4-2
D: -
size: -
DNA: TGTGCCAGCAGCCAAGTACAGGGTAATGAGCAGTTCTTC
CDR3: CASSQVQGNEQFF

J: TRBJ1-5
V: TRBV5-1
D: -
size: -
DNA: TGCGCCAGCAGCTCGGACAGTAATCAGCCCCAGCATTTT
CDR3: CASSSDSNQPQHF

J: TRBJ2-6
V: TRBV2
D: -
size: -
DNA: TGTGCCAGCATGTTTAGTACCGGGAACAACGTCCTGACTTTC
CDR3: CASMFSTGNNVLTF

J: TRBJ2-1
V: TRBV7-9
D: TRBD2
size: -
DNA: TGTGCCAGCAGCTCGGGACTAGCGGGATACCGTTACAATGAGCAGTTCTTC
CDR3: CASSSGLAGYRYNEQFF

J: TRBJ2-1
V: TRBV4-1
D: -
size: -
DNA: TGCGCCAGCAGCCAAGGTAACGGGGGCACCTCCTACAATGAGCAGTTCTTC
CDR3: CASSQGNGGTSYNEQFF

J: TRBJ1-1
V: TRBV27
D: -
size: -
DNA: TGTGCCAGCAGAGAATCGGGGACTGAAGCTTTCTTT
CDR3: CASRESGTEAFF

J: TRBJ1-5
V: TRBV6-5
D: -
size: -
DNA: TGTGCCAGCAGCGCGGTCCAAAATCAGCCCCAGCATTTT
CDR3: CASSAVQNQPQHF

J: TRBJ2-7
V: TRBV6-1
D: TRBD2
size: -
DNA: TGTGCCAGCAGTGGGACTAGCGGGTCTGGATCCGACGAGCAGTACTTC
CDR3: CASSGTSGSGSDEQYF

J: TRBJ2-1
V: TRBV2
D: -
size: -
DNA: TGTGCCAGCAGTGAAACGTCGTGGGAAGGGAATGAGCAGTTCTTC
CDR3: CASSETSWEGNEQFF

J: TRBJ2-1
V: TRBV27
D: TRBD2
size: -
DNA: TGTGCCAGCAGTTTATCCTCGACTAGCGGGAGACAGGATGAGCAGTTCTTC
CDR3: CASSLSSTSGRQDEQFF

J: TRBJ1-1
V: TRBV28
D: -
size: once
DNA: TGTACCACCAGCACATCAGCGATCCTAGAAGCTTTCTTT
CDR3: CTTSTSAILEAFF

J: TRBJ2-7
V: TRBV21-1
D: -
size: -
DNA: TGTGCCAGCAGCAAAGAGGAAACGGGAGGATCCTACGAGCAGTACTTC
CDR3: CASSKEETGGSYEQYF

J: TRBJ2-7
V: TRBV28
D: -
size: -
DNA: TGTGCCAGCAGTCGCAGCGGACTGACCTCCTACGAGCAGTACTTC
CDR3: CASSRSGLTSYEQYF

J: TRBJ2-1
V: TRBV4-2
D: -
size: -
DNA: TGTGCCAGCAGCCAAGGCTTGGACAATGAGCAGTTCTTC
CDR3: CASSQGLDNEQFF

J: TRBJ1-1
V: TRBV2
D: TRBD1
size: -
DNA: TGTGCCAGCAGTGGGACAGGGGGCACTGAAGCTTTCTTT
CDR3: CASSGTGGTEAFF

J: TRBJ2-5
V: TRBV28
D: TRBD1
size: -
DNA: TGTGCCAGCAGTTATGGACAGGGCCGTAGGTACCAAGAGACCCAGTACTTC
CDR3: CASSYGQGRRYQETQYF

J: TRBJ1-1
V: TRBV25-1
D: TRBD1
size: -
DNA: TGTGCCAGCAGTGCCCAGGGGGGCACTGAAGCTTTCTTT
CDR3: CASSAQGGTEAFF

J: TRBJ2-1
V: TRBV12-2
D: -
size: -
DNA: TGTGCAAGTCGCACGCTTTCTGGGGGGTTTGGGCAGTTCTTC
CDR3: CASRTLSGGFGQFF

J: TRBJ1-1
V: TRBV5-1
D: -
size: -
DNA: TGCGCCAGCAGCGCCTCCCGGCCCGGGGCGACTGAAGCTTTCTTT
CDR3: CASSASRPGATEAFF

J: TRBJ1-2
V: TRBV2
D: -
size: -
DNA: TGTGCCAGCAGTGTTACCTCGGGTGGGGTTGGCTACACCTTC
CDR3: CASSVTSGGVGYTF

J: TRBJ1-2
V: TRBV6-6
D: -
size: -
DNA: TGTGCCAGCAGAGTATTACCGGGACCCCGGGGCTATGGCTACACCTTC
CDR3: CASRVLPGPRGYGYTF

J: TRBJ1-2
V: TRBV28
D: -
size: -
DNA: TGTGCCAGCAGTTTACTTATAGACTCGTTCCGAGACTATGGCTACACCTTC
CDR3: CASSLLIDSFRDYGYTF

J: TRBJ2-7
V: TRBV6-5
D: -
size: -
DNA: TGTGCCAGCAGTCAAACTGGGACTTCCTACGAGCAGTACTTC
CDR3: CASSQTGTSYEQYF

J: TRBJ2-3
V: TRBV5-5
D: TRBD2
size: -
DNA: TGTGCCAGCAGCTTGGCTAGCGGGGGGATTCGTCCTGATACGCAGTATTTT
CDR3: CASSLASGGIRPDTQYF

J: TRBJ1-1
V: TRBV28
D: -
size: -
DNA: TGTGCCAGCAGACCATCCACAGGAGAAGCTTTCTTT
CDR3: CASRPSTGEAFF

J: TRBJ1-6
V: TRBV10-1
D: -
size: -
DNA: TGCGCCACCCCGGGGGGGGCGAATAATTCACCCCTCCACTTT
CDR3: CATPGGANNSPLHF

J: TRBJ2-3
V: TRBV10-3
D: TRBD1
size: many
DNA: TGTGCCATCAGTGAGTCTCCGGGACAGGGCACAGATACGCAGTATTTT
CDR3: CAISESPGQGTDTQYF

J: TRBJ2-1
V: TRBV10-3
D: TRBD1
size: once
DNA: TGTGCCATCAGCACCGGGACAGGGGCCTACAATGAGCAGTTCTTC
CDR3: CAISTGTGAYNEQFF